The source of this TCR beta chain is a study of T-cell memory formation after mild COVID-19 (dated by TCRdb to the early 2020s). Study-level background: TCR sequence clusters from the two donors were largely donor specific. T-cell clones expanding and contracting after mild COVID-19 in a couple of donors were tracked by longitudinal TCRalpha and TCRbeta repertoire sequencing. The cohort was made up of two young adult volunteers, one female and one male, who were previously healthy.

Summary of the overall study and its limitations: The study included only a couple of mild cases, and larger cohorts that include severe cases with pre-infection samples were judged to be necessary. Whether the second-wave clones peaking on day 37 were SARS-CoV-2 specific was not confirmed. Contracting CD4+ clones were located mainly in the CM and EM memory subsets, whereas CD8+ clones were found to be enriched in EMRA. Clones that contracted from day 15 to 85 showed balanced CD4/CD8 phenotypes, whereas a second wave of clones that expanded from day 15 to 37 leaned towards CD4+. The detection of some responding clones in pre-infection memory suggests that pre-existing cross-reactive memory T cells joined the SARS-CoV-2 response.

In this sample, this clonotype turned up a few times. Its antigen target is currently unknown. No qualities accompany the bases; no much larger clone lies one base away. For sequencing, an Illumina NovaSeq 6000 was employed. Using 5'RACE with constant-segment primers, TCRalpha and TCRbeta cDNA libraries were constructed, with sample barcodes and unique molecular identifiers added in the process. Trizol reagent was used to extract RNA from every sample. Amplification of the libraries took two PCR steps, and the second step added a second sample barcode plus Illumina TruSeq adapters. Sequencing of the libraries was done on an Illumina NovaSeq, producing 2 x 150 bp paired-end reads. From the authors' description of their analysis: The reads were demultiplexed and collapsed into UMI-guided consensus sequences using migec v1.2.7. Using mixcr v2.1.11, the UMI consensuses were aligned to TRA and TRB V and J templates and assembled into clonotypes. A clonotype was counted as expanded or contracted only when both edgeR and NoisET called the clonotype significant, with the noise models trained on biological replicates. For edgeR calls, the cutoffs were a false discovery rate-adjusted p below 0.01 and a log2 fold-change threshold of 1. PCA with hierarchical clustering of max-normalized trajectories of the 1000 most abundant clonotypes was used as exploratory dynamics analysis. Separately sequenced CD4+ and CD8+ repertoires were used to assign a CD4 or CD8 phenotype to each responding clone. The raw public reads went through TCRdb reprocessing: fastp at Q25, MiXCR clone calling, in-frame beta chains kept. Each record represents a unique CDR3 protein, reported with the most common genes and DNA among its rows. These V and J calls are TCRdb output, not the study's own analysis. The table for this sample lists approximately 570,000 distinct CDR3 sequences; 18% of them were counted only once. The ten largest make up around 12% of the sample.

PBMCs were isolated by Ficoll-Paque density gradient centrifugation. The germline ends are 11 bases apart after V is trimmed by 1 base and J by 5 bases. Inclusive of the bounding cysteine and phenylalanine, the CDR3 is 14 residues long. Here the CDR3 DNA is all that survives: 42 bases in frame from base 1. CDR1 and CDR2 were assigned from the germline V gene (reference sequence) as LGHDT and YNNKEL. Sample: PBMCs or a T cell subset sorted from them (not recorded which). This sequence originates from an adult woman who had mild COVID-19 (a few samples of this study predate the infection). The sample titles of this study are shuffled in the database, so cell type and time point are left out; the donor was told from shared clones. The chain joins TRBV3-1 to TRBJ2-5, with the D gene too uncertain to name. The DNA reads TGTGCCAGCAGCCAAGGGATAGTTGCGGAGACCCAGTACTTC. Translated, this gives CASSQGIVAETQYF.